This passage covers 7 T cell receptor beta chains from one sample sequenced in a study of cytomegalovirus exposure and HLA in healthy donors. Clones were sequenced by immunoSEQ multiplex PCR, and TCRdb holds only the in-frame ones, with some missing. Of 100,000 to 120,000 clones listed, approximately 90% are singletons. Sequencing was carried out using PBMCs. The receptors were gathered from a woman between 18 and 29 years old in good health and CMV-seronegative.

The chain joins TRBV2 to TRBJ2-3; 9 positions agree with TRBD2. The CDR3 is 16 residues long. CDR1 is SNHLY, CDR2 FYNNEI, per germline. J lost 7 bases, V lost 0 bases, and 8 bases had no gene match. The DNA for the CDR3 is TGTGCCAGCAGTGAAGCGGGGCGGGGGGGCCCCAATACGCAGTATTTT. Its protein product is CASSEAGRGGPNTQYF. Full variable domain (outside the CDR3, taken from reference TRBV2 and TRBJ2-3): EPEVTQTPSHQVTQMGQEVILRCVPISNHLYFYWYRQILGQKVEFLVSFYNNEISEKSEIFDDQFSVERPDGSNFTLKIRSTKLEDSAMYFCASSEAGRGGPNTQYFGPGTRLTVL.

The chain carries TRBV6-1 and TRBJ2-7; TRBD1 matches at 9 bases. V lost 1 base and J lost 8; bases outside the gene matches: 3. Germline loops: CDR1 MNHNS, CDR2 SASEGT. The CDR3 length is 13 residues. The CDR3 sequence: CASSEGGQGKQYF. In DNA form, the CDR3 reads TGTGCCAGCAGTGAAGGGGGACAGGGAAAGCAGTACTTC.

Written as DNA, the CDR3 is TGCGCCAGCAGCCGGGAGGGCGGTAGCCCCGGGGAGCTGTTTTTT. This gives the protein CASSREGGSPGELFF. The J gene is TRBJ2-2, the V gene TRBV5-1, with 8 bases matching TRBD2. After removal of 4 bases from V and 6 bases from J, the junction contained 8 bases not matched to a gene. This CDR3 contains 15 residues. Per the germline V gene, CDR1 is SGHRS and CDR2 is YFSETQ.

V usage is TRBV19 and J usage is TRBJ2-1; 8 nucleotides line up with TRBD1. With V trimmed by 7 bases and J by 8 bases, 4 bases remained unmatched. From germline, CDR1 is LNHDA and CDR2 SQIVND (reference sequence). The CDR3 has 12 residues. The CDR3 DNA follows: TGTGCCAGTAACCAGGACAGGGATGAGCAGTTCTTC. Translation gives CASNQDRDEQFF.

This chain uses TRBV4-2 with TRBJ2-5; 8 nucleotides agree with TRBD2. This CDR3 is 17 amino acids long. CDR1 and CDR2 from the germline V gene are LGHNA and YNFKEQ. Trimming at V came to 4 bases and at J to 5 bases, leaving 15 bases not matched to a gene. CDR3 sequence (DNA): TGTGCCAGCAGCCCGGCGATAGGGCGGGGGGCCGGGGAGACCCAGTACTTC. This codes for CASSPAIGRGAGETQYF.

This clone was recorded once. This sequence joins TRBV18 and TRBJ2-3; the match to TRBD2 covers 10 bases. This CDR3 has 17 amino acids. J gave up 1 base and V 3 bases, and 7 bases lay outside the gene matches. The germline V gene encodes CDR1 KGHSH and CDR2 LQKENI. CDR3: CASSPGLSGGRTDTQYF. The CDR3, as DNA: TGTGCCAGCTCACCGGGACTTAGCGGGGGGCGCACAGATACGCAGTATTTT.

This clone was seen a single time. The V and J genes are TRBV7-9 and TRBJ1-1; tentatively, D is TRBD1 (6 bases). The germline gives CDR1 SEHNR, CDR2 FQNEAQ (reference sequence). Trimming cost V 3 bases and J 7 bases, with 18 bases left between them. This CDR3 has 15 amino acids. CDR3 in DNA: TGTGCCAGCAGCTTCTTCGACAGGCAGGCTATTGAAGCTTTCTTT. This sequence encodes CASSFFDRQAIEAFF.